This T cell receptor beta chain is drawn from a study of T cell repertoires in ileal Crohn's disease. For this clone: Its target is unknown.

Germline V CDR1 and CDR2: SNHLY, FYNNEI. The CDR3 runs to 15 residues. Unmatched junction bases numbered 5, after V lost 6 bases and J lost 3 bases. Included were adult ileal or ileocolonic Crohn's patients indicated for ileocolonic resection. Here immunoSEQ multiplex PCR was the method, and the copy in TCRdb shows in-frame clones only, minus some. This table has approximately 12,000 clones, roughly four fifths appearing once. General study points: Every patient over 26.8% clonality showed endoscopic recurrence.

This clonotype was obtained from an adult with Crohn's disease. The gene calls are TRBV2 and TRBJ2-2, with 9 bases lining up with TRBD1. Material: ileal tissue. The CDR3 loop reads CASRDRGGDTGELFF. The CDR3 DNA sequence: TGTGCCAGCAGGGACAGGGGAGGCGACACCGGGGAGCTGTTTTTT.